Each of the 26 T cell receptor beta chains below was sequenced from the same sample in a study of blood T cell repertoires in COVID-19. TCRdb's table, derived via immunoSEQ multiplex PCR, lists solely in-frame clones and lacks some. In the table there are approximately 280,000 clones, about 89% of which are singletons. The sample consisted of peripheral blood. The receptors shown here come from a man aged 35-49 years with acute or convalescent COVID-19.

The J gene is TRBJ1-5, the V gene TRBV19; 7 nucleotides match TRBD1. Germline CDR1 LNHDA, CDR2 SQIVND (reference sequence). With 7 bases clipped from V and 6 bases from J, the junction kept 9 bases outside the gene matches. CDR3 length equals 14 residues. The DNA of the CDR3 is TGTGCCAGTACCCTCAGAGGGGGCAGTCAGCCCCAGCATTTT. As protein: CASTLRGGSQPQHF.

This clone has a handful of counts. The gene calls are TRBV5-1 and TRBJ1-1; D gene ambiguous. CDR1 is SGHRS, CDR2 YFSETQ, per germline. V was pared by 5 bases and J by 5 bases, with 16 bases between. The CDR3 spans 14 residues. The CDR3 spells CASRVLETGTEAFF. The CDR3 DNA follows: TGCGCCAGCAGAGTCCTCGAGACCGGGACTGAAGCTTTCTTT.

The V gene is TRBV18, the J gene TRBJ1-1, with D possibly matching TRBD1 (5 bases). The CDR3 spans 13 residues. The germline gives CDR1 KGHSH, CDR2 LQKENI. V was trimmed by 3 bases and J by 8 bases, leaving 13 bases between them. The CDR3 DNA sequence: TGTGCCAGCTCACCGATATGGGGGGACGAAGCTTTCTTT. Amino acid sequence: CASSPIWGDEAFF.

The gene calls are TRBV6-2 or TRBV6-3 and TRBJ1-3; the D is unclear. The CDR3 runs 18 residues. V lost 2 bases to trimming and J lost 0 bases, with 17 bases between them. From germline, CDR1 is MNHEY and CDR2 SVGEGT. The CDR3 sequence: CASSYASSGLFSGNTIYF. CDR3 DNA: TGTGCCAGCAGTTACGCATCTTCAGGACTCTTCTCTGGAAACACCATATATTTT.

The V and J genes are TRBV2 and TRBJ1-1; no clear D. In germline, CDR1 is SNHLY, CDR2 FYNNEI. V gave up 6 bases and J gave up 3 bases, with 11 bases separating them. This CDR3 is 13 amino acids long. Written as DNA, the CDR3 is TGTGCCAGCAGACGGGAGCGCGACACTGAAGCTTTCTTT. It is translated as CASRRERDTEAFF.

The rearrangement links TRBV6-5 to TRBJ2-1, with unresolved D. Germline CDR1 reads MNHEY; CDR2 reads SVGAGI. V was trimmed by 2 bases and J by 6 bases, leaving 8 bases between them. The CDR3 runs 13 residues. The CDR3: CASSYGLSNEQFF. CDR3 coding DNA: TGTGCCAGCAGTTACGGCCTCTCCAATGAGCAGTTCTTC.

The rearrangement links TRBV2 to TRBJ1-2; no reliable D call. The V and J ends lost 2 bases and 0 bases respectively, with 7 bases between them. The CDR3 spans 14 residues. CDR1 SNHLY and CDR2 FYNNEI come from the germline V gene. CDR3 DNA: TGTGCCAGCAGTGAACAAGGAGCTAACTATGGCTACACCTTC. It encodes CASSEQGANYGYTF.

For the CDR3, the DNA is TGTGCTAGCTATACCTTTACACAGGGCTCGAGGAAGTATGGCTACACCTTC. It encodes CASYTFTQGSRKYGYTF. V and J are TRBV12-5 and TRBJ1-2; tentative D call: TRBD1 (6 bases). The germline CDR1 and CDR2 sequences are LGHNT and FRNRAP. The germline V and J ends were trimmed by 9 bases and 5 bases, with 28 bases remaining between them. The CDR3 spans 17 residues.

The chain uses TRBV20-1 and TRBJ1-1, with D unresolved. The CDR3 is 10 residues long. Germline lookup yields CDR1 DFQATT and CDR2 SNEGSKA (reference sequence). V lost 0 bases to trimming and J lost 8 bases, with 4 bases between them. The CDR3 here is CSARDSEAFF. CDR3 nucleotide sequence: TGCAGTGCTAGAGATTCGGAAGCTTTCTTT.

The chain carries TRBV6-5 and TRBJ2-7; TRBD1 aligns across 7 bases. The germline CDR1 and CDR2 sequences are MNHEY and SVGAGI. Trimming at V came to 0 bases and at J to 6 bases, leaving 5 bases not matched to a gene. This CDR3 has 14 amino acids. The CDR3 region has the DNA TGTGCCAGCAGTTACTCGAGAAGGGGGCTCGAGCAGTACTTC. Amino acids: CASSYSRRGLEQYF.

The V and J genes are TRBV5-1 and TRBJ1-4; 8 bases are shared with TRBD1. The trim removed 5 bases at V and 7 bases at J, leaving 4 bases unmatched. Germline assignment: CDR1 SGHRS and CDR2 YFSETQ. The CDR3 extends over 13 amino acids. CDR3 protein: CASSKQGGEKLFF. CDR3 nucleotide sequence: TGCGCCAGCAGTAAACAGGGGGGTGAAAAACTGTTTTTT. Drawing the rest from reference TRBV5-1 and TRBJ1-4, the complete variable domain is KAGVTQTPRYLIKTRGQQVTLSCSPISGHRSVSWYQQTPGQGLQFLFEYFSETQRNKGNFPGRFSGRQFSNSRSEMNVSTLELGDSALYLCASSKQGGEKLFFGSGTQLSVL.

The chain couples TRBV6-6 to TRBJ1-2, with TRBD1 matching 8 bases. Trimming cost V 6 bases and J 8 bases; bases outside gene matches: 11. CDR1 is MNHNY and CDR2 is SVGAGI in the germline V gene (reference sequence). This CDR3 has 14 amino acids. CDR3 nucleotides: TGTGCCAGCAGGCTAGGACAGGGAAAGGGAGGCTACACCTTC. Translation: CASRLGQGKGGYTF.

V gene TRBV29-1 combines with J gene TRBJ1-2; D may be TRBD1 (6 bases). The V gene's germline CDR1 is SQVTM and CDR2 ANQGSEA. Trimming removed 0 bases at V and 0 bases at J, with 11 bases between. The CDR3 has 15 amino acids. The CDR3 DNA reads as TGCAGCGTTGAAGATTTCCGGACAGCTAACTATGGCTACACCTTC. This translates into CSVEDFRTANYGYTF.

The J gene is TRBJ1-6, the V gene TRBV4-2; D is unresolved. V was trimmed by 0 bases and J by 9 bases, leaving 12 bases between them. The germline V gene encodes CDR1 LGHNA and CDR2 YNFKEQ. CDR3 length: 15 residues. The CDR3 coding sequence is TGTGCCAGCAGCCAAGAGGAGGTTAGGAGTTCACCCCTCCACTTT. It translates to CASSQEEVRSSPLHF.

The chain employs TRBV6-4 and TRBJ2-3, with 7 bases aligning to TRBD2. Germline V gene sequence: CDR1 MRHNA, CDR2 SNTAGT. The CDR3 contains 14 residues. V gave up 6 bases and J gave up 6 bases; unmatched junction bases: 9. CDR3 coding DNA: TGTGCCAGCAGCGCAGAGCTAGCGGTCGATACGCAGTATTTT. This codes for CASSAELAVDTQYF.

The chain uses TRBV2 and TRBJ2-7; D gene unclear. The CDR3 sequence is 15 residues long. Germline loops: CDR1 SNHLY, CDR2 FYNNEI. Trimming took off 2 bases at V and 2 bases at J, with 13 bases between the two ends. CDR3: CASSEFINGAYEQYF. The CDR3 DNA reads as TGTGCCAGCAGTGAATTTATCAACGGTGCCTACGAGCAGTACTTC.

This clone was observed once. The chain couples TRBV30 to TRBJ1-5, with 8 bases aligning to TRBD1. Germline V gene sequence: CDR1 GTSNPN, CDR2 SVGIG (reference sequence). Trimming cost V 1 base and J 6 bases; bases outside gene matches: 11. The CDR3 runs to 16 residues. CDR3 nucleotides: TGTGCCTGGAGTGGGCAGGACAGGGCTTGGGGTCAGCCCCAGCATTTT. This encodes CAWSGQDRAWGQPQHF.

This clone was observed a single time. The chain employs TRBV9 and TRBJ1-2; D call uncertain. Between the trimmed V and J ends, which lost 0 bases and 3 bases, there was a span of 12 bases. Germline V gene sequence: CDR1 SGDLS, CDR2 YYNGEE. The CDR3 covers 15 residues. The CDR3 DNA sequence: TGTGCCAGCAGCGTAGGTCTTTCCGGTTACTATGGCTACACCTTC. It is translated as CASSVGLSGYYGYTF.

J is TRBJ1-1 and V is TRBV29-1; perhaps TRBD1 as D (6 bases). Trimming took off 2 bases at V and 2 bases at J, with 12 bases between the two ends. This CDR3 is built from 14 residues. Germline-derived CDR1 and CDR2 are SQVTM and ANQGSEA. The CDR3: CSVEKNRANTEAFF. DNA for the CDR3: TGCAGCGTTGAAAAGAACAGGGCAAACACTGAAGCTTTCTTT.

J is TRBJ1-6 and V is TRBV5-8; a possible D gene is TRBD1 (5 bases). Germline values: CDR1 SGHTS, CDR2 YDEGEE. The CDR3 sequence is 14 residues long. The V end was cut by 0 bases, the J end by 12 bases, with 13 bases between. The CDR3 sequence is CASSLGHHQGPLHF. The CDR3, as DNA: TGTGCCAGCAGCTTGGGGCATCACCAGGGACCCCTCCACTTT.

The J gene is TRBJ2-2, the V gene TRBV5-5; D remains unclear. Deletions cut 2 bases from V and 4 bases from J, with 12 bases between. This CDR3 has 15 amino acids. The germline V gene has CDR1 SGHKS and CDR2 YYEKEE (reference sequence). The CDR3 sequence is CASSFRNGLTGELFF. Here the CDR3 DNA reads TGTGCCAGCAGCTTTAGAAACGGTCTCACCGGGGAGCTGTTTTTT.

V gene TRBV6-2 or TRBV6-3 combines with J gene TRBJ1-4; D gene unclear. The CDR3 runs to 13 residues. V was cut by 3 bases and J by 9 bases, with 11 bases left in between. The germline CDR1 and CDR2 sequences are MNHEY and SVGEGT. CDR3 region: CASSYTGRKKLFF. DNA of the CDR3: TGTGCCAGCAGTTATACGGGAAGAAAAAAACTGTTTTTT.

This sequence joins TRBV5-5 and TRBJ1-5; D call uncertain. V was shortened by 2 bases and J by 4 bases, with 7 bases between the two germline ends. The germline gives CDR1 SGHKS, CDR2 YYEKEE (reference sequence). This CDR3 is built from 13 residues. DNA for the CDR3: TGTGCCAGCAGCTTCCCGGGAAATCAGCCCCAGCATTTT. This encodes CASSFPGNQPQHF.

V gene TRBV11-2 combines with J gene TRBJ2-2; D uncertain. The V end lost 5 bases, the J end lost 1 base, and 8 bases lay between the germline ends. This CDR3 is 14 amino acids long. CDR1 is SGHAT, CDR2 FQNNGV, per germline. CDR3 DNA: TGTGCCAGCAGCCCCCGAGGGAACACCGGGGAGCTGTTTTTT. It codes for CASSPRGNTGELFF. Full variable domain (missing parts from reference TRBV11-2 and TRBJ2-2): EAGVAQSPRYKIIEKRQSVAFWCNPISGHATLYWYQQILGQGPKLLIQFQNNGVVDDSQLPKDRFSAERLKGVDSTLKIQPAKLEDSAVYLCASSPRGNTGELFFGEGSRLTVL.

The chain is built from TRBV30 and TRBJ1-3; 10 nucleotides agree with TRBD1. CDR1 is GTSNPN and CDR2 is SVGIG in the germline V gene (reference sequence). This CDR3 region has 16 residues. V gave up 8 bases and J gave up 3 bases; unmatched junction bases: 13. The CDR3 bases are TGTGCCATCATTCGGACAGGGGGGAGCAGTGGAAACACCATATATTTT. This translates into CAIIRTGGSSGNTIYF.

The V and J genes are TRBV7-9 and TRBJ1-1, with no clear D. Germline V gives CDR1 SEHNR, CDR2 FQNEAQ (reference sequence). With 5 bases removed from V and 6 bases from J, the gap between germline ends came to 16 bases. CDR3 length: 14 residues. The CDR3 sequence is CASSHWTEVAEAFF. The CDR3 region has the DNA TGTGCCAGCAGCCATTGGACTGAAGTCGCTGAAGCTTTCTTT. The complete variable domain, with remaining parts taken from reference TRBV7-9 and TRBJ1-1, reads DTGVSQNPRHKITKRGQNVTFRCDPISEHNRLYWYRQTLGQGPEFLTYFQNEAQLEKSRLLSDRFSAERPKGSFSTLEIQRTEQGDSAMYLCASSHWTEVAEAFFGQGTRLTVV.